This T cell receptor (beta chain) was profiled in a study of T-cell reconstitution after alpha-beta-depleted transplantation in children. The V segment lost 6 bases and the J segment 3 bases; nucleotides outside the gene matches: 7. This CDR3 contains 14 residues. In its sample, this clonotype was seen a few times. Unique molecular identifiers tagged the TCRbeta library. Using its own MiXCR run on the PCR reads, TCRdb lists one record per CDR3 protein. The sample has 450,000 to 500,000 distinct CDR3 sequences, around 12% seen once. Sequencing was performed on PBMCs from the stem cell graft donor, taken from the stem cell graft. The V call is TRBV12-3 or TRBV12-4, the J call TRBJ1-2; 7 nucleotides line up with TRBD1. This receptor was taken from a human donor who donated a stem cell graft to a child with combined immunodeficiency. CDR3 nucleotide sequence: TGTGCCAGCAGACCATCCGGGACAGACTATGGCTACACCTTC. As protein: CASRPSGTDYGYTF.